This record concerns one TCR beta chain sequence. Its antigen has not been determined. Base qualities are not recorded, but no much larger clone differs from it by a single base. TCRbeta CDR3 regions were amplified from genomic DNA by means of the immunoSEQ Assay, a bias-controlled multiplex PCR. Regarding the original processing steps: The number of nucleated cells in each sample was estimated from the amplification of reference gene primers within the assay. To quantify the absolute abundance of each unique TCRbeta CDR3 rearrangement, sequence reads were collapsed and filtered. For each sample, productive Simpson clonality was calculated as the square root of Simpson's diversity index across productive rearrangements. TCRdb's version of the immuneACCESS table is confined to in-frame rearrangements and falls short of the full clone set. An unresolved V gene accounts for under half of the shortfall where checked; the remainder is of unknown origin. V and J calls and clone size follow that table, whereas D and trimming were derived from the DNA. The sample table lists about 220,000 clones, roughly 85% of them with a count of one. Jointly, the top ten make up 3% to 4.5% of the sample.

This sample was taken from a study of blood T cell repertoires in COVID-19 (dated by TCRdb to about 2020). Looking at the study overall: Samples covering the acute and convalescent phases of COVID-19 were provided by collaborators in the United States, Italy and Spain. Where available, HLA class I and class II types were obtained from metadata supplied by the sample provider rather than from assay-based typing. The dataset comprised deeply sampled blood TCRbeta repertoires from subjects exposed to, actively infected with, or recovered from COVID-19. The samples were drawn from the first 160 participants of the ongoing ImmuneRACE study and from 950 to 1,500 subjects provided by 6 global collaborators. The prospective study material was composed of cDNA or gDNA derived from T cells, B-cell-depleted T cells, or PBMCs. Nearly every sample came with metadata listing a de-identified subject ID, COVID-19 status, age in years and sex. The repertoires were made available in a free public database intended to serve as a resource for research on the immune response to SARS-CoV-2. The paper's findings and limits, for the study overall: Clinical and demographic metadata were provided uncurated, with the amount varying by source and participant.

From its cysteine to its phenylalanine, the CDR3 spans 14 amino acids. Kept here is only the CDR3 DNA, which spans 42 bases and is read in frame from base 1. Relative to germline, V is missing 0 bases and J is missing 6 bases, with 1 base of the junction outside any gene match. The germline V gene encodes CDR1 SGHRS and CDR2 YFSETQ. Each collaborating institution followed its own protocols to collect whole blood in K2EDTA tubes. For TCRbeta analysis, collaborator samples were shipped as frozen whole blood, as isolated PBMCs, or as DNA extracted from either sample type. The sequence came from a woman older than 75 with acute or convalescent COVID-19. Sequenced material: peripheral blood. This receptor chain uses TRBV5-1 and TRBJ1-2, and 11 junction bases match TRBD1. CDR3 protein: CASSLGTGGDGYTF. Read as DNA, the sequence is TGCGCCAGCAGCTTGGGGACAGGGGGCGATGGCTACACCTTC. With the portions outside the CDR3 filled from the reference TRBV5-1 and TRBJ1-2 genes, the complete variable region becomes KAGVTQTPRYLIKTRGQQVTLSCSPISGHRSVSWYQQTPGQGLQFLFEYFSETQRNKGNFPGRFSGRQFSNSRSEMNVSTLELGDSALYLCASSLGTGGDGYTFGSGTRLTVV.